This T cell receptor beta chain was recovered during a study of T cell repertoires in cytomegalovirus infection. Study outcomes and limitations: Carriers of CMV and the relevant HLA type were discriminated by public TCR beta frequency.

From the reads, TCRdb called clonotypes with MiXCR, one entry per CDR3 protein. Found here are just over 150,000 distinct CDR3 sequences, about 25% of them singletons; the top ten hold 9.5% to 13%. This CDR3 is built from 12 residues. Between the trimmed V and J ends, which lost 3 bases and 6 bases, there was a span of 9 bases. In the case of this clonotype: Its antigen is not identified.

The rearrangement joins TRBV12-3 or TRBV12-4 to TRBJ2-7; D is possibly TRBD1 (5 bases). The receptor was derived from a human donor in good health (CMV status not recorded). Some clones in this sample may be carry-over from other donors' samples. Specimen: PBMCs. CDR3 in DNA: TGTGCCAGCAGTTTCAGGGTCTCCGAGCAGTACTTC. Translating it yields CASSFRVSEQYF.